These T cell receptor beta chains were read from a single sample in a study of blood T cell repertoires in COVID-19. TCRdb's copy holds only in-frame clones and misses some; the assay was immunoSEQ multiplex PCR. The table includes about 200,000 clones, almost 85% detected once. The sample comprised peripheral blood. These TCRs come from a human donor with acute or convalescent COVID-19. The donor label of this sample is uncertain. Each CDR3 is given with its conserved first and last residue. Each record gives: J gene, V gene, D gene, clone size, CDR3 DNA, CDR3 protein. The D gene is left open where the match is weak. Some rows have no size entry. The others give once, few or many, or a class for an expanded clone.

j_call: TRBJ2-1
v_call: TRBV5-1
d_call: TRBD2
clone_size: -
cdr3_nt: TGCGCCAGCAGGCTCACTAGCGGATCCTACAATGAGCAGTTCTTC
cdr3_aa: CASRLTSGSYNEQFF

j_call: TRBJ2-3
v_call: TRBV7-9
d_call: -
clone_size: -
cdr3_nt: TGTGCCAGCAGCTTCAACAGTCTTCGCACAGATACGCAGTATTTT
cdr3_aa: CASSFNSLRTDTQYF

j_call: TRBJ2-1
v_call: TRBV10-1
d_call: TRBD2
clone_size: -
cdr3_nt: TGCGCCAGCAGTGATTTCGGGACTAGCGGACACAATGAGCAGTTCTTC
cdr3_aa: CASSDFGTSGHNEQFF

j_call: TRBJ1-4
v_call: TRBV4-1
d_call: TRBD1
clone_size: -
cdr3_nt: TGCGCCAGCAGCCAAGATCCTGGAGGGGGCGCGGCAACTAATGAAAAACTGTTTTTT
cdr3_aa: CASSQDPGGGAATNEKLFF

j_call: TRBJ2-7
v_call: TRBV19
d_call: -
clone_size: -
cdr3_nt: TGTGCCAGTAGTCTGGCACGGCAGGGGTATGGCGAGCAGTACTTC
cdr3_aa: CASSLARQGYGEQYF

j_call: TRBJ2-5
v_call: TRBV10-3
d_call: -
clone_size: -
cdr3_nt: TGTGCCATCAGTAGCCGGGACAAGGGAGAAGAGACCCAGTACTTC
cdr3_aa: CAISSRDKGEETQYF

j_call: TRBJ2-2
v_call: TRBV7-9
d_call: TRBD2
clone_size: -
cdr3_nt: TGTGCCAGCAGCGAGCGACTAGCGGGATGGAGTCGGGGCGGGGAGCTGTTTTTT
cdr3_aa: CASSERLAGWSRGGELFF

j_call: TRBJ1-1
v_call: TRBV27
d_call: -
clone_size: -
cdr3_nt: TGTGCCAGCAGCCCATACGCCTTCGATGGGAGAACTGAAGCTTTCTTT
cdr3_aa: CASSPYAFDGRTEAFF

j_call: TRBJ2-1
v_call: TRBV19
d_call: TRBD2
clone_size: -
cdr3_nt: TGTGCCAGTAGTCGCGGGAGCTCCTACAATGAGCAGTTCTTC
cdr3_aa: CASSRGSSYNEQFF

j_call: TRBJ1-2
v_call: TRBV20-1
d_call: -
clone_size: -
cdr3_nt: TGCAGTGCTAACGGGAACTATGGCTACACCTTC
cdr3_aa: CSANGNYGYTF

j_call: TRBJ1-1
v_call: TRBV29-1
d_call: TRBD1
clone_size: -
cdr3_nt: TGCAGCGCCACACAGGGGGGCACTGAAGCTTTCTTT
cdr3_aa: CSATQGGTEAFF

j_call: TRBJ1-1
v_call: TRBV9
d_call: TRBD1
clone_size: -
cdr3_nt: TGTGCCAGCAGCGCTCGCCTAGGACAGGAAAAAGCTTTCTTT
cdr3_aa: CASSARLGQEKAFF

j_call: TRBJ1-3
v_call: TRBV28
d_call: -
clone_size: -
cdr3_nt: TGTGCCAGCAGTGTGAACGCGATATCTGGAAACACCATATATTTT
cdr3_aa: CASSVNAISGNTIYF

j_call: TRBJ2-2
v_call: TRBV5-6
d_call: -
clone_size: -
cdr3_nt: TGTGCCAGCAGCTTGGGCCAGTTTGGTGGGGAGCTGTTTTTT
cdr3_aa: CASSLGQFGGELFF

j_call: TRBJ1-4
v_call: TRBV5-1
d_call: TRBD1
clone_size: -
cdr3_nt: TGCGCCAGCAGCTTGGGACAGGGAAGTAATGAAAAACTGTTTTTT
cdr3_aa: CASSLGQGSNEKLFF

j_call: TRBJ1-2
v_call: TRBV19
d_call: TRBD1
clone_size: -
cdr3_nt: TGTGCCAGCCGGACAGGCATATATGGCTACACCTTC
cdr3_aa: CASRTGIYGYTF

j_call: TRBJ1-3
v_call: TRBV28
d_call: -
clone_size: -
cdr3_nt: TGTGCCAGCAGTCTAGAGCACTCTGGAAACACCATATATTTT
cdr3_aa: CASSLEHSGNTIYF

j_call: TRBJ1-1
v_call: TRBV30
d_call: TRBD1
clone_size: -
cdr3_nt: TGTGCCTTGGGGGGGACAGGGGGTTTGAACACTGAAGCTTTCTTT
cdr3_aa: CALGGTGGLNTEAFF

j_call: TRBJ1-5
v_call: TRBV7-2
d_call: -
clone_size: -
cdr3_nt: TGTGCCAGCAGCTCTCAGGGAAGCGGCAATCAGCCCCAGCATTTT
cdr3_aa: CASSSQGSGNQPQHF

j_call: TRBJ1-1
v_call: TRBV7-9
d_call: -
clone_size: -
cdr3_nt: TGTGCCAGCAGCTTATATGGACTAAACACTGAAGCTTTCTTT
cdr3_aa: CASSLYGLNTEAFF

j_call: TRBJ2-3
v_call: TRBV27
d_call: TRBD2
clone_size: -
cdr3_nt: TGTGCCAGCAGTTTATCCCCGGCGGGGGGCACAAGCACAGATACGCAGTATTTT
cdr3_aa: CASSLSPAGGTSTDTQYF

j_call: TRBJ2-7
v_call: TRBV19
d_call: TRBD1
clone_size: -
cdr3_nt: TGTGCCAGTAGTACCCGGACAGGGGGCGCCGAGCAGTACTTC
cdr3_aa: CASSTRTGGAEQYF

j_call: TRBJ2-3
v_call: TRBV20-1
d_call: -
clone_size: once
cdr3_nt: TGCAGTGCTAGTCGGGGCGGGGCAGATACGCAGTATTTT
cdr3_aa: CSASRGGADTQYF

j_call: TRBJ1-1
v_call: TRBV29-1
d_call: -
clone_size: -
cdr3_nt: TGCAGCGTCGGGGGTGGAGGGCAGGGTGAAGCTTTCTTT
cdr3_aa: CSVGGGGQGEAFF

j_call: TRBJ1-2
v_call: TRBV5-4
d_call: TRBD1
clone_size: -
cdr3_nt: TGTGCCAGCAGCCTAAGGACAGGGGGCTATGGCTACACCTTC
cdr3_aa: CASSLRTGGYGYTF

j_call: TRBJ2-3
v_call: TRBV7-9
d_call: TRBD1
clone_size: -
cdr3_nt: TGTGCCAGCAGCTTCGTAGGGGGCGGCACAGATACGCAGTATTTT
cdr3_aa: CASSFVGGGTDTQYF

j_call: TRBJ1-5
v_call: TRBV28
d_call: -
clone_size: few
cdr3_nt: TGTGCCAGCAGTTTAGAACAGGGTCGCCAGCCCCAGCATTTT
cdr3_aa: CASSLEQGRQPQHF

j_call: TRBJ1-3
v_call: TRBV18
d_call: -
clone_size: -
cdr3_nt: TGTGCCAGCTCACCACTCCAGGTGGGAAACACCATATATTTT
cdr3_aa: CASSPLQVGNTIYF

j_call: TRBJ2-1
v_call: TRBV19
d_call: -
clone_size: -
cdr3_nt: TGTGCCAGTAGTATAGCGGGGTCGAGGACCTACAATGAGCAGTTCTTC
cdr3_aa: CASSIAGSRTYNEQFF

j_call: TRBJ1-6
v_call: TRBV10-3
d_call: TRBD1
clone_size: -
cdr3_nt: TGTGCCATCAGGGGGACAGAAACGTATAATTCACCCCTCCACTTT
cdr3_aa: CAIRGTETYNSPLHF

j_call: TRBJ1-3
v_call: TRBV5-6
d_call: -
clone_size: few
cdr3_nt: TGTGCCAGCAGCCGACAGGCCAGCTCTGGAAACACCATATATTTT
cdr3_aa: CASSRQASSGNTIYF

j_call: TRBJ1-6
v_call: TRBV27
d_call: -
clone_size: -
cdr3_nt: TGTGCCAGCAGTCCCCAGCTACAGGGAAGCTCCTATAATTCACCCCTCCACTTT
cdr3_aa: CASSPQLQGSSYNSPLHF

j_call: TRBJ2-3
v_call: TRBV7-2
d_call: -
clone_size: -
cdr3_nt: TGTGCCAGCAGCTTAAGCGGGACAATAGATACGCAGTATTTT
cdr3_aa: CASSLSGTIDTQYF

j_call: TRBJ2-3
v_call: TRBV5-1
d_call: TRBD1
clone_size: -
cdr3_nt: TGCGCCAGCAGCTCTGGACAGGGGGCCGGGAGGGCCGCAGATACGCAGTATTTT
cdr3_aa: CASSSGQGAGRAADTQYF

j_call: TRBJ2-1
v_call: TRBV19
d_call: TRBD1
clone_size: -
cdr3_nt: TGTGCCAGTAGTTGGACAGGTCCCGGTGAGCAGTTCTTC
cdr3_aa: CASSWTGPGEQFF

j_call: TRBJ2-5
v_call: TRBV9
d_call: TRBD1
clone_size: -
cdr3_nt: TGTGCCAGCAGCCGTATGTCGACAGGGATTGGGGAGACCCAGTACTTC
cdr3_aa: CASSRMSTGIGETQYF

j_call: TRBJ2-5
v_call: TRBV7-2
d_call: -
clone_size: -
cdr3_nt: TGTGCCAGCCGTCGACAGGGAGGTACCTCAGAGACCCAGTACTTC
cdr3_aa: CASRRQGGTSETQYF

j_call: TRBJ1-1
v_call: TRBV19
d_call: TRBD1
clone_size: -
cdr3_nt: TGTGCCAGTAGCCTACAGGGGATGCTGAACACTGAAGCTTTCTTT
cdr3_aa: CASSLQGMLNTEAFF

j_call: TRBJ1-1
v_call: TRBV5-1
d_call: -
clone_size: -
cdr3_nt: TGCGCCAGCAGCTTGGATAGGCAGGGTTTGGCTGAAGCTTTCTTT
cdr3_aa: CASSLDRQGLAEAFF

j_call: TRBJ1-1
v_call: TRBV2
d_call: -
clone_size: -
cdr3_nt: TGTGCCGGAAGAGCGGATCGGAACACTGAAGCTTTCTTT
cdr3_aa: CAGRADRNTEAFF